These 19 T cell receptor beta chains were all obtained from the same sample, sequenced in a study of blood T cell repertoires in COVID-19. Only in-frame clones appear in the TCRdb table, and some are missing; sequencing was by immunoSEQ multiplex PCR. Found here are roughly 240,000 clones, roughly 83% of them singletons; the top ten hold roughly 2%. Sequencing used PBMCs or T cells enriched from blood (not recorded which). The receptors were gathered from a woman in her fifties or sixties who had recovered from COVID-19.

V usage is TRBV5-1 and J usage is TRBJ2-1; 9 bases line up with TRBD2. Germline V CDR1 and CDR2: SGHRS, YFSETQ. V was pared by 0 bases and J by 9 bases, with 7 bases of the junction left unmatched. The CDR3 is 15 amino acids. CDR3 DNA: TGCGCCAGCAGCTTGGTTGCGGGAGGGCCTAGTGAGCAGTTCTTC. This gives the protein CASSLVAGGPSEQFF.

CDR3 coding DNA: TGCGCCAGCAGCCCAGGACAGTATGGCTACACCTTC. This codes for CASSPGQYGYTF. V and J are TRBV5-1 and TRBJ1-2; a possible D gene is TRBD1 (6 bases). V lost 4 bases and J lost 5, with 9 bases in between. This CDR3 has 12 residues. Germline assignment: CDR1 SGHRS and CDR2 YFSETQ. Using reference TRBV5-1 and TRBJ1-2 for the parts outside the CDR3, the full variable domain is KAGVTQTPRYLIKTRGQQVTLSCSPISGHRSVSWYQQTPGQGLQFLFEYFSETQRNKGNFPGRFSGRQFSNSRSEMNVSTLELGDSALYLCASSPGQYGYTFGSGTRLTVV.

Notes on this clone: A much larger clone is a single base away; this may be a read error. The identical CDR3 is also encoded by other nucleotide sequences in the sample. This sequence joins TRBV2 and TRBJ2-7; the D is unclear. The CDR3 covers 13 residues. The germline CDR1 and CDR2 sequences are SNHLY and FYNNEI. V lost 1 base, J lost 1 base, and 5 bases lay in between. In DNA, the CDR3 is TGTGCCAGCAGTGAAGGACATTCCTACGAGCAGTACTTC. Its translation is CASSEGHSYEQYF.

The chain joins TRBV6-5 to TRBJ2-3; D possibly corresponds to TRBD1 (7 bases). Trimming cost V 2 bases and J 2 bases, with 11 bases left between them. The CDR3 contains 15 residues. CDR1 is MNHEY and CDR2 is SVGAGI in the germline V gene. CDR3 loop: CASSYVRGATDTQYF. For the CDR3, the DNA is TGTGCCAGCAGTTACGTCAGGGGGGCCACAGATACGCAGTATTTT.

The V gene is TRBV30, the J gene TRBJ1-2, with D uncertain. The CDR3 has 13 amino acids. Germline V gene sequence: CDR1 GTSNPN, CDR2 SVGIG (reference sequence). The V gene lost 4 bases and the J gene lost 6 bases, with 15 bases spanning the gap. CDR3 DNA: TGTGCCTGGACAATCAGTCGTGCCCATGGCTACACCTTC. Its translation: CAWTISRAHGYTF.

J is TRBJ1-6 and V is TRBV6-5; D perhaps matches TRBD1 (6 bases). Looked up from germline, CDR1 is MNHEY and CDR2 is SVGAGI. This CDR3 has 15 amino acids. V was clipped by 6 bases and J by 6 bases, with 15 bases between them. In nucleotides, the CDR3 is TGTGCCAGCAGGGACCCAGGGGTCACTAATTCACCCCTCCACTTT. Translated, it gives CASRDPGVTNSPLHF.

V gene TRBV4-2 combines with J gene TRBJ2-1, with 8 bases fitting TRBD1. The CDR3 runs 16 residues. The J segment lost 7 bases and the V segment lost 0 bases, leaving 8 bases of the junction unmatched. Per the germline V gene, CDR1 is LGHNA and CDR2 is YNFKEQ. The CDR3 sequence: CASSQDQGQVWNEQFF. The CDR3 DNA reads TGTGCCAGCAGCCAAGACCAGGGACAGGTCTGGAATGAGCAGTTCTTC.

The gene calls are TRBV27 and TRBJ2-5; perhaps TRBD2 as D (5 bases). This CDR3 has 17 residues. V gave up 1 base and J gave up 0 bases, with 15 bases separating them. Germline V gene sequence: CDR1 MNHEY, CDR2 SMNVEV (reference sequence). For the CDR3, the DNA is TGTGCCAGCAGTTTATTAGGCCCTAGCACAAACCAAGAGACCCAGTACTTC. Its translation: CASSLLGPSTNQETQYF.

V is TRBV9 and J is TRBJ1-6, with no clear D. This CDR3 contains 15 residues. V gave up 1 base and J gave up 3 bases, with 8 bases separating them. CDR1 is SGDLS and CDR2 is YYNGEE in the germline V gene. CDR3 loop: CASSVIASYNSPLHF. The CDR3 nucleotides read TGTGCCAGCAGCGTAATCGCGAGCTATAATTCACCCCTCCACTTT. The full variable domain, its missing parts supplied by reference TRBV9 and TRBJ1-6, is DSGVTQTPKHLITATGQRVTLRCSPRSGDLSVYWYQQSLDQGLQFLIQYYNGEERAKGNILERFSAQQFPDLHSELNLSSLELGDSALYFCASSVIASYNSPLHFGNGTRLTVT.

This chain connects TRBV6-4 to TRBJ2-2; D is ambiguous. Germline CDR1 and CDR2: MRHNA and SNTAGT. V lost 5 bases, J lost 1 base, and 5 bases lay in between. The CDR3 length is 13 residues. The CDR3 sequence: CASSIWNTGELFF. CDR3 DNA sequence: TGTGCCAGCAGTATCTGGAACACCGGGGAGCTGTTTTTT.

The chain recombines TRBV6-5 with TRBJ1-2; a possible D gene is TRBD1 (5 bases). The germline V gene encodes CDR1 MNHEY and CDR2 SVGAGI. V was clipped by 5 bases and J by 4 bases, with 8 bases between them. The CDR3 is made up of 12 amino acids. The CDR3 DNA reads TGTGCCAGCAGTCTGGGGGGCTATGGCTACACCTTC. Its translation is CASSLGGYGYTF.

J is TRBJ2-3 and V is TRBV4-3; D is possibly TRBD2 (6 bases). Trimming shortened V by 0 bases and J by 5 bases, and 15 bases separated the two germline ends. The germline CDR1 and CDR2 sequences are LGHNA and YSLEER. The CDR3 spans 16 residues. In DNA, the CDR3 is TGCGCCAGCAGCCAAGACCGACTAGACAGCCGAGATACGCAGTATTTT. As protein: CASSQDRLDSRDTQYF.

The chain employs TRBV7-9 and TRBJ2-5; TRBD2 might be the D (6 bases). The V end lost 8 bases, the J end lost 2 bases, and 18 bases lay between the germline ends. Germline V gives CDR1 SEHNR, CDR2 FQNEAQ (reference sequence). This CDR3 spans 15 amino acids. CDR3: CASRPRAGPQETQYF. CDR3 bases: TGTGCCAGCCGTCCCCGGGCGGGGCCGCAAGAGACCCAGTACTTC.

The V gene is TRBV27, the J gene TRBJ1-5, with 7 positions matching TRBD1. Germline CDR1 is MNHEY and CDR2 is SMNVEV (reference sequence). The CDR3 is 15 residues long. Trimming took 6 bases from V and 4 from J; bases not matched to a gene: 9. In DNA form, the CDR3 reads TGTGCCAGCAGAGAGGGACAGTTCTGGAATCAGCCCCAGCATTTT. Residues: CASREGQFWNQPQHF.

The rearrangement joins TRBV7-8 to TRBJ1-1; D gene unclear. This CDR3 has 12 amino acids. V was pared by 1 base and J by 7 bases, with 7 bases between. Germline lookup yields CDR1 SGHVS and CDR2 FQNEAQ. The CDR3 loop is CASSLVVGEAFF. The CDR3 DNA reads as TGTGCCAGCAGCTTAGTGGTCGGTGAAGCTTTCTTT. The whole variable domain, remainder taken from reference TRBV7-8 and TRBJ1-1, is GAGVSQSPRYKVAKRGQDVALRCDPISGHVSLFWYQQALGQGPEFLTYFQNEAQLDKSGLPSDRFFAERPEGSVSTLKIQRTQQEDSAVYLCASSLVVGEAFFGQGTRLTVV.

The rearrangement uses TRBV30 and TRBJ1-1; 11 bases line up with TRBD1. V shed 0 bases, J shed 4 bases, and the junction held 4 bases outside the gene matches. This CDR3 is 15 amino acids long. CDR1 GTSNPN and CDR2 SVGIG come from the germline V gene (reference sequence). This CDR3 is CAWSVRGTGGTEAFF. Here the CDR3 DNA reads TGTGCCTGGAGTGTACGGGGGACAGGGGGCACTGAAGCTTTCTTT.

The chain has TRBV27 and TRBJ1-6; perhaps TRBD1 as D (6 bases). CDR3 length: 12 residues. With 7 bases removed from V and 9 bases from J, the gap between germline ends came to 10 bases. Germline-derived CDR1 and CDR2 are MNHEY and SMNVEV (reference sequence). CDR3 nucleotides: TGTGCCAGCACACAGGGCGCTTCACCCCTCCACTTT. This codes for CASTQGASPLHF.

The rearrangement uses TRBV27 and TRBJ1-5, with a possible D match to TRBD1 (6 bases). Trimming removed 6 bases from V and 6 bases from J, with 15 bases in between. Germline lookup yields CDR1 MNHEY and CDR2 SMNVEV (reference sequence). CDR3 length: 14 amino acids. CDR3 nucleotide sequence: TGTGCCAGCAGACCGGACAGCGGGGGTCAGCCCCAGCATTTT. The encoded protein is CASRPDSGGQPQHF.

V and J are TRBV28 and TRBJ1-6, with D unclear. V lost 7 bases to trimming and J lost 14 bases, with 18 bases between them. The CDR3 consists of 13 residues. Looked up from germline, CDR1 is MDHEN and CDR2 is SYDVKM. The CDR3 DNA reads as TGTGCCAGCACGGTAGCTAGTGAATCGACCCTCCACTTT. This encodes CASTVASESTLHF.